This T cell receptor (beta chain) was identified during a study of PD-1 blockade in mismatch repair-deficient tumors. V gave up 4 bases and J gave up 7 bases; unmatched junction bases: 8. The CDR3 consists of 14 residues. CDR1 and CDR2 from the germline V gene are SGDLS and YYNGEE. Every patient had mismatch repair deficiency by PCR or immunohistochemistry. Here immunoSEQ multiplex PCR was the method, and the copy in TCRdb shows in-frame clones only, minus some. The table lists 100,000 to 150,000 clones, approximately 86% of them singletons. This clone showed up just a few times. The TCR was taken from an adult with mismatch repair-deficient cancer. The source material was peripheral blood, sampled 44 weeks after starting pembrolizumab. The rearrangement joins TRBV9 to TRBJ2-1; 7 positions match TRBD2. The CDR3 nucleotides read TGTGCCAGCAGCCTAAGACTAGCCAGGAATGAGCAGTTCTTC. Translation gives CASSLRLARNEQFF.